This T cell receptor beta chain was found in a study of blood T cell repertoires in COVID-19. Study background: Both acute and convalescent COVID-19 samples were obtained from the United States, Italy and Spain.

Clones were read by immunoSEQ multiplex PCR, and TCRdb kept only the in-frame ones, dropping some. Of about 310,000 clones in the sample, approximately 86% were seen once. V was pared by 0 bases and J by 5 bases, with 5 bases of the junction left unmatched. The CDR3 has 16 amino acids. In germline, CDR1 is SGHNT, CDR2 YYREEE (reference sequence). Residents of about two dozen US areas, aged about 18 to 95 years, made up the participants. Participant reports of clinical history set cohort assignment. Two negative PCRs, clearance, or symptom resolution characterized the recovered Cohort 3 donors. The V and J genes are TRBV5-4 and TRBJ2-1; 10 bases align to TRBD2. The sequence was obtained from a woman between 18 and 30 years old who had recovered from COVID-19. The sample comprised PBMCs or T cells enriched from blood (not recorded which). CDR3 sequence reads: CASSLGPSGGHNEQFF. CDR3 nucleotide sequence: TGTGCCAGCAGCTTGGGGCCTAGCGGGGGTCACAATGAGCAGTTCTTC.